This T cell receptor (beta chain) was captured by sequencing in a study of T cells after posttransplantation cyclophosphamide. Clones were sequenced by immunoSEQ multiplex PCR, and TCRdb holds only the in-frame ones, with some missing. This set yields 42,000 or so clones and no singletons; the top ten hold 4% to 5%. This clone was picked up many times. What it binds is not known. The related graft donor's blood sample was taken on the day of bone marrow donation. Findings of the study overall: Donor CD8+ memory clones often dominated recipient blood repertoires at later times.

The CDR3 extends over 17 amino acids. V dropped 0 bases and J dropped 3 bases, with 18 bases sitting between them. CDR1 is SGHNT, CDR2 YENEEA, per germline. The receptor comes from a woman aged 45 to 65 in good health and a related stem cell transplant donor. The V and J genes are TRBV11-3 and TRBJ2-7, with D tentatively TRBD1 (5 bases). Sequenced input: PBMCs. DNA of the CDR3: TGTGCCAGCAGCTTAGATCCAAGGTGGGGCGGCCACTACGAGCAGTACTTC. This encodes CASSLDPRWGGHYEQYF.